This T cell receptor (beta chain) stems from a study of T cell responses to AZD1222 COVID-19 vaccine. Data came from immunoSEQ multiplex PCR; TCRdb stores just in-frame clones and leaves some out. The table shows roughly 130,000 clones, with approximately 83% occurring only once. Germline trimming cut 5 bases from V and 7 bases from J; bases unmatched to any gene: 7. The CDR3 extends over 13 amino acids. Germline CDR1 and CDR2: SGHRS and YFSETQ. This receptor was identified in an adult in good health. The chain carries TRBV5-1 and TRBJ1-1; 8 positions agree with TRBD1. The sample was peripheral blood, taken on day 0 of AZD1222 vaccination. CDR3 nucleotides: TGCGCCAGCAGTATCGACAGGGGATATGAAGCTTTCTTT. It translates to CASSIDRGYEAFF.